The TCR beta chain described here comes from a study of blood T cell repertoires in COVID-19. Clones were sequenced by immunoSEQ multiplex PCR, and TCRdb holds only the in-frame ones, with some missing. The data show around 84,000 clones, with approximately 90% seen just once and under 6% held by the top ten. Trimming took 6 bases from V and 0 from J, leaving 15 bases between them. Germline lookup yields CDR1 SNHLY and CDR2 FYNNEI. The CDR3 sequence is 15 residues long. The rearrangement links TRBV2 to TRBJ2-7; the D gene is possibly TRBD1 (6 bases). The TCR originated in a middle-aged man with active COVID-19. Sequenced input: peripheral blood. CDR3 DNA: TGTGCCAGCAGGGCCCTGGGACATAACTCCTACGAGCAGTACTTC. This codes for CASRALGHNSYEQYF.